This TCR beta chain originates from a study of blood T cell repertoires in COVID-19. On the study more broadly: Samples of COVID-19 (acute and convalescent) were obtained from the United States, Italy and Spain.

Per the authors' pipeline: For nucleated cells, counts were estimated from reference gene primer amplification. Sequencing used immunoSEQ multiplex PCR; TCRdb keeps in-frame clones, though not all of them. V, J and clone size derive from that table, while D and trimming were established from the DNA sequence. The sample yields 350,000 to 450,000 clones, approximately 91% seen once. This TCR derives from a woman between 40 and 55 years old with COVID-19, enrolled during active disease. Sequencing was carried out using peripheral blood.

This CDR3 reads CASSRTGTVDNEQFF. The CDR3 nucleotides read TGTGCCAGCAGCAGAACCGGGACAGTCGACAATGAGCAGTTCTTC. The chain is built from TRBV7-8 and TRBJ2-1, with 7 bases fitting TRBD1. Looked up from germline, CDR1 is SGHVS and CDR2 is FQNEAQ. V lost 5 bases, J lost 5 bases, and 9 bases stayed unmatched. The CDR3 length is 15 residues.